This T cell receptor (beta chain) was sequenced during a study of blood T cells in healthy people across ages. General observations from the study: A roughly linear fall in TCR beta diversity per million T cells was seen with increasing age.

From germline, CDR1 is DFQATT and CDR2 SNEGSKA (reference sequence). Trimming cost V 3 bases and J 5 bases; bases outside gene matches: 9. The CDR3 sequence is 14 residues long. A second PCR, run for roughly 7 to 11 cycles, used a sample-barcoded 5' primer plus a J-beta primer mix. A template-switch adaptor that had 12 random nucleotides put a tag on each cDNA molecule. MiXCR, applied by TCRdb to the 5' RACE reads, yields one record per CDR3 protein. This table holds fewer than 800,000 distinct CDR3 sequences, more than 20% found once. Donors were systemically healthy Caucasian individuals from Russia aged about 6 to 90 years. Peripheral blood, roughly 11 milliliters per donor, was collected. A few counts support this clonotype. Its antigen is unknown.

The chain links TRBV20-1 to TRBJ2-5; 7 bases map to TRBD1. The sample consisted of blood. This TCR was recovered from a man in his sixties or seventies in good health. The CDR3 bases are TGCAGTGCTAGGGATGCAGGGGGTCGGGAGACCCAGTACTTC. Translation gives CSARDAGGRETQYF.